Listed here is a single T cell receptor (beta chain). This sample stems from a study of T cell changes during pregnancy in multiple sclerosis. The method was immunoSEQ multiplex PCR; TCRdb's version includes in-frame clones alone and lacks a portion of them. This sample has more than 35,000 clones; approximately 90% occur once, and the top ten carry 0.4% to 0.55%. With 1 base removed from V and 2 bases from J, the gap between germline ends came to 9 bases. This CDR3 has 14 amino acids. Germline V CDR1 and CDR2: LGHNA, YNFKEQ. The source material was CD4+ T cells from peripheral blood mononuclear cells, sampled in the first trimester of pregnancy. V gene TRBV4-2 combines with J gene TRBJ2-7; no definite D call. The TCR comes from a female donor in good health, enrolled as a control in a pregnancy study. The CDR3 protein is CASSQGGPAYEQYF. In DNA form, the CDR3 reads TGTGCCAGCAGCCAAGGAGGTCCGGCCTACGAGCAGTACTTC.